These T cell receptor beta chains were read from a single sample in a study of regulatory T cells in long-lasting Graves disease. TCRdb recomputed calls from the multiplex PCR reads with MiXCR, one row per CDR3 protein. The sample records fewer than 650,000 distinct CDR3 sequences, about 16% being singletons. The sample also formed part of further work on T cells in Graves' hyperthyroidism and ophthalmopathy.

This specimen consisted of peripheral blood mononuclear cells (PBMCs), obtained at new diagnosis, from a patient treated with antithyroid drugs. The receptors shown here come from a man between 18 and 35 years old with Graves disease. Each CDR3 is given with its conserved first and last residue. Each record gives: D gene, clone size, V gene, J gene, CDR3 protein, CDR3 DNA. D genes are given only for firm matches. A row's size may be missing; if present it is once, few, many or a size class.

d_gene: -
abundance: -
v_gene: TRBV7-9
j_gene: TRBJ1-5
CDR3aa: CASSLVSGQPQHF
CDR3nt: TGTGCCAGCAGCTTAGTGTCGGGACAGCCCCAGCATTTT

d_gene: TRBD2
abundance: -
v_gene: TRBV4-1
j_gene: TRBJ2-3
CDR3aa: CASSQDLAATQYF
CDR3nt: TGCGCCAGCAGCCAAGATCTAGCGGCTACGCAGTATTTT

d_gene: -
abundance: few
v_gene: TRBV20-1
j_gene: TRBJ1-5
CDR3aa: CSALQGYNQPQHF
CDR3nt: TGCAGTGCTTTACAGGGATACAATCAGCCCCAGCATTTT

d_gene: -
abundance: many
v_gene: TRBV12-3/TRBV12-4
j_gene: TRBJ2-2
CDR3aa: CASSFDSNTGELFF
CDR3nt: TGTGCCAGCAGTTTTGATTCGAACACCGGGGAGCTGTTTTTT

d_gene: TRBD1
abundance: -
v_gene: TRBV6-1
j_gene: TRBJ2-5
CDR3aa: CASSELDRGHQEAQYF
CDR3nt: TGTGCCAGCAGTGAACTGGACAGGGGACACCAAGAGGCCCAGTACTTC

d_gene: TRBD2
abundance: many
v_gene: TRBV20-1
j_gene: TRBJ2-3
CDR3aa: CSARLAGGVDTQYF
CDR3nt: TGCAGTGCTAGACTAGCGGGAGGTGTGGATACGCAGTATTTT

d_gene: TRBD1
abundance: -
v_gene: TRBV7-7
j_gene: TRBJ2-1
CDR3aa: CASSRSGGQGYNEQFF
CDR3nt: TGTGCTAGCAGCAGATCCGGGGGACAGGGGTACAATGAGCAGTTCTTC

d_gene: -
abundance: many
v_gene: TRBV10-2
j_gene: TRBJ1-2
CDR3aa: CASSESTALDYTF
CDR3nt: TGCGCCAGCAGTGAGTCGACCGCCTTGGACTACACCTTC

d_gene: -
abundance: few
v_gene: TRBV27
j_gene: TRBJ2-4
CDR3aa: CASSPLTVLAKNIQYF
CDR3nt: TGTGCCAGCAGTCCTCTGACCGTTCTAGCCAAAAACATTCAGTACTTC

d_gene: TRBD1
abundance: -
v_gene: TRBV10-2
j_gene: TRBJ1-5
CDR3aa: CATSGQGYQPQHF
CDR3nt: TGCGCCACCTCGGGACAGGGGTATCAGCCCCAGCATTTT

d_gene: TRBD1
abundance: -
v_gene: TRBV11-2
j_gene: TRBJ2-1
CDR3aa: CASSQSDRANEQFF
CDR3nt: TGTGCCAGCAGCCAATCCGACAGGGCCAATGAGCAGTTCTTC

d_gene: -
abundance: -
v_gene: TRBV28
j_gene: TRBJ1-3
CDR3aa: CASSFLGVGTIYF
CDR3nt: TGTGCCAGCAGTTTTCTTGGGGTTGGCACCATATATTTT

d_gene: -
abundance: -
v_gene: TRBV14
j_gene: TRBJ2-1
CDR3aa: CASSQASAGEQFF
CDR3nt: TGTGCCAGCAGCCAAGCTAGCGCAGGTGAGCAGTTCTTC

d_gene: -
abundance: -
v_gene: TRBV20-1
j_gene: TRBJ2-7
CDR3aa: CSARDLKAVSYEQYF
CDR3nt: TGCAGTGCTAGAGATTTGAAGGCGGTTTCCTACGAGCAGTACTTC

d_gene: TRBD2
abundance: many
v_gene: TRBV3-1
j_gene: TRBJ2-4
CDR3aa: CASGSSGGKNIQYF
CDR3nt: TGTGCCAGCGGTTCTAGCGGGGGGAAAAACATTCAGTACTTC

d_gene: TRBD2
abundance: many
v_gene: TRBV28
j_gene: TRBJ2-3
CDR3aa: CASRSIAGSSTDTQYF
CDR3nt: TGTGCCAGCAGATCTATAGCGGGGTCTAGCACAGATACGCAGTATTTT

d_gene: TRBD1
abundance: -
v_gene: TRBV20-1
j_gene: TRBJ2-5
CDR3aa: CSPLREGARETQYF
CDR3nt: TGCAGTCCGTTACGAGAGGGGGCTCGGGAGACCCAGTACTTC

d_gene: -
abundance: many
v_gene: TRBV24-1
j_gene: TRBJ2-5
CDR3aa: CATSVGTISQETQYF
CDR3nt: TGTGCCACCAGTGTTGGGACGATAAGCCAAGAGACCCAGTACTTC

d_gene: TRBD2
abundance: few
v_gene: TRBV6-1
j_gene: TRBJ2-5
CDR3aa: CASSRLAGVVTQYF
CDR3nt: TGTGCCAGCAGTAGACTAGCGGGAGTGGTGACCCAGTACTTC

d_gene: -
abundance: -
v_gene: TRBV18
j_gene: TRBJ2-2
CDR3aa: CASSPGRQAGELFF
CDR3nt: TGTGCCAGCTCACCAGGGCGACAGGCCGGGGAGCTGTTTTTT

d_gene: TRBD2
abundance: few
v_gene: TRBV3-1
j_gene: TRBJ2-7
CDR3aa: CASSDRLAGIYEQYF
CDR3nt: TGTGCCAGCAGTGACCGACTAGCGGGGATCTACGAGCAGTACTTC

d_gene: TRBD2
abundance: -
v_gene: TRBV7-9
j_gene: TRBJ2-1
CDR3aa: CASSPTSGKQFF
CDR3nt: TGTGCCAGCAGCCCTACTAGCGGAAAGCAGTTCTTC

d_gene: -
abundance: few
v_gene: TRBV7-9
j_gene: TRBJ2-1
CDR3aa: CASSSVPEGHEQFF
CDR3nt: TGTGCCAGCAGCTCAGTCCCGGAGGGCCATGAGCAGTTCTTC

d_gene: TRBD1
abundance: many
v_gene: TRBV27
j_gene: TRBJ2-7
CDR3aa: CASSLYQGDEQYF
CDR3nt: TGTGCCAGCAGTTTATACCAGGGGGACGAGCAGTACTTC

d_gene: -
abundance: few
v_gene: TRBV12-3/TRBV12-4
j_gene: TRBJ2-2
CDR3aa: CASSSNGGTGELFF
CDR3nt: TGTGCCAGCAGCTCAAATGGAGGGACCGGGGAGCTGTTTTTT

d_gene: TRBD2
abundance: many
v_gene: TRBV13
j_gene: TRBJ2-3
CDR3aa: CASSYRAGDPDTQYF
CDR3nt: TGTGCCAGCAGCTATCGAGCGGGAGACCCAGATACGCAGTATTTT

d_gene: TRBD2
abundance: many
v_gene: TRBV2
j_gene: TRBJ2-1
CDR3aa: CASSESASGSMNEQFF
CDR3nt: TGTGCCAGCAGTGAGTCTGCTAGCGGGAGTATGAATGAGCAGTTCTTC

d_gene: -
abundance: -
v_gene: TRBV27
j_gene: TRBJ2-5
CDR3aa: CASSSLDRVKETQYF
CDR3nt: TGTGCCAGCAGTTCCCTGGACAGAGTCAAAGAGACCCAGTACTTC

d_gene: -
abundance: few
v_gene: TRBV5-6
j_gene: TRBJ1-2
CDR3aa: CASSYLGGLNYGYTF
CDR3nt: TGTGCCAGCAGCTATCTCGGTGGTCTAAACTATGGCTACACCTTC

d_gene: -
abundance: many
v_gene: TRBV28
j_gene: TRBJ2-1
CDR3aa: CASSPRDFRAQFF
CDR3nt: TGTGCCAGCAGTCCCCGGGACTTTCGTGCGCAGTTCTTC

d_gene: TRBD2
abundance: few
v_gene: TRBV5-6
j_gene: TRBJ2-1
CDR3aa: CASSLVLADFRLWFF
CDR3nt: TGTGCCAGCAGCTTAGTTCTAGCGGATTTCAGATTGTGGTTCTTC

d_gene: TRBD1
abundance: many
v_gene: TRBV6-5
j_gene: TRBJ2-1
CDR3aa: CASSYSRQGRNEQFF
CDR3nt: TGTGCCAGCAGTTACTCGAGACAGGGACGCAATGAGCAGTTCTTC

d_gene: -
abundance: -
v_gene: TRBV20-1
j_gene: TRBJ2-2
CDR3aa: CSAPPFSGNTGELFF
CDR3nt: TGCAGTGCTCCCCCCTTTAGCGGGAACACCGGGGAGCTGTTTTTT

d_gene: -
abundance: many
v_gene: TRBV30
j_gene: TRBJ1-4
CDR3aa: CAWNSPQEKLFF
CDR3nt: TGTGCCTGGAACTCACCACAGGAAAAACTGTTTTTT

d_gene: TRBD1
abundance: many
v_gene: TRBV28
j_gene: TRBJ2-5
CDR3aa: CASSLYSGTGERETQYF
CDR3nt: TGTGCCAGCAGTCTATATTCCGGGACAGGGGAACGAGAGACCCAGTACTTC

d_gene: -
abundance: many
v_gene: TRBV20-1
j_gene: TRBJ1-1
CDR3aa: CSARFGQITEAFF
CDR3nt: TGCAGTGCTAGGTTCGGGCAGATCACTGAAGCTTTCTTT

d_gene: -
abundance: few
v_gene: TRBV7-2
j_gene: TRBJ2-3
CDR3aa: CASSNFRGTDTQYF
CDR3nt: TGTGCCAGCAGCAATTTCCGCGGCACAGATACGCAGTATTTT

d_gene: -
abundance: many
v_gene: TRBV12-3/TRBV12-4
j_gene: TRBJ1-5
CDR3aa: CASSSRGENQPQHF
CDR3nt: TGTGCCAGCAGTTCCAGGGGAGAAAATCAGCCCCAGCATTTT

d_gene: -
abundance: few
v_gene: TRBV28
j_gene: TRBJ2-5
CDR3aa: CASSPEWGTTFQETQYF
CDR3nt: TGTGCCAGCAGCCCTGAGTGGGGGACAACGTTCCAAGAGACCCAGTACTTC

d_gene: -
abundance: many
v_gene: TRBV12-3/TRBV12-4
j_gene: TRBJ1-1
CDR3aa: CASSFDIPEAFF
CDR3nt: TGTGCCAGCAGTTTCGACATCCCAGAAGCTTTCTTT

d_gene: TRBD2
abundance: many
v_gene: TRBV2
j_gene: TRBJ2-5
CDR3aa: CASSAPLGGRISRPETQYF
CDR3nt: TGTGCCAGCAGTGCCCCCCTGGGCGGGAGGATCAGTCGCCCAGAGACCCAGTACTTC

d_gene: TRBD1
abundance: many
v_gene: TRBV12-3/TRBV12-4
j_gene: TRBJ1-1
CDR3aa: CASRRDRGMNTEAFF
CDR3nt: TGTGCCAGCAGAAGGGACAGGGGGATGAACACTGAAGCTTTCTTT